These 30 T cell receptor beta chains share one sample of origin, sequenced in a study of T-cell memory formation after mild COVID-19. Each CDR3 protein is one row after TCRdb ran MiXCR on the 5' RACE reads. This sample has about half a million distinct CDR3 sequences, with about 18% found just once. The sample taken for sequencing was PBMCs or a T cell subset sorted from them (not recorded which). Receptor source: an adult woman who had mild COVID-19 (a few samples of this study predate the infection). Cell type and time point are not known.

The gene calls are TRBV11-2 and TRBJ2-1; 7 bases are a match to TRBD2. The trim removed 3 bases at V and 10 bases at J, leaving 9 bases unmatched. The CDR3 loop spans 14 amino acids. Per the germline V gene, CDR1 is SGHAT and CDR2 is FQNNGV. CDR3 sequence (DNA): TGTGCCAGCAGCTTCGCCTTGGGGGGAGGGGAGCAGTTCTTC. It specifies CASSFALGGGEQFF.

The gene calls are TRBV11-3 and TRBJ2-1; no definite D call. CDR1 is SGHNT and CDR2 is YENEEA in the germline V gene. CDR3 length: 13 residues. V lost 3 bases and J lost 8, with 11 bases in between. The CDR3 DNA is TGTGCCAGCAGCTTGCCAGGTGGGGATGAGCAGTTCTTC. Its translation: CASSLPGGDEQFF.

The chain joins TRBV5-1 to TRBJ2-7, with 8 bases that match TRBD1. This CDR3 is built from 13 residues. CDR1 is SGHRS, CDR2 YFSETQ, per germline. Trimming removed 3 bases from V and 7 bases from J; junction bases left unmatched: 6. CDR3: CASSWTGSQEQYF. The CDR3, as DNA: TGCGCCAGCAGCTGGACAGGGAGTCAAGAGCAGTACTTC.

This sequence joins TRBV5-1 and TRBJ2-1, with 9 nucleotides matching TRBD1. The germline V gene has CDR1 SGHRS and CDR2 YFSETQ. The CDR3 length is 14 residues. V trimming: 3 bases; J trimming: 8 bases; junction bases outside the gene matches: 6. The CDR3 nucleotides read TGCGCCAGCAGCTCCGGGACAGGGTGGTATGAGCAGTTCTTC. Translation: CASSSGTGWYEQFF.

This clonotype was seen more than once but under ten times. The V gene is TRBV20-1, the J gene TRBJ1-2; 7 bases are a match to TRBD1. J was trimmed by 6 bases and V by 5 bases; bases with no gene match: 9. The germline gives CDR1 DFQATT, CDR2 SNEGSKA (reference sequence). This CDR3 has 13 amino acids. The CDR3: CSAADRVHNGYTF. CDR3 nucleotide sequence: TGCAGTGCTGCCGACAGGGTTCACAATGGCTACACCTTC.

Only a few counts were recorded for this clonotype. J is TRBJ2-1 and V is TRBV11-2; 8 bases fit TRBD2. The J segment lost 8 bases and the V segment lost 3 bases, leaving 12 bases of the junction unmatched. This CDR3 has 16 amino acids. Germline V gene data show CDR1 as SGHAT and CDR2 as FQNNGV. CDR3 nucleotides: TGTGCCAGCAGCTTCCAAGCGGGAGACGCTTTCTATGAGCAGTTCTTC. Protein product: CASSFQAGDAFYEQFF.

This clonotype has a handful of counts. The genes are TRBV5-1 and TRBJ1-2; D is uncertain. Trimming cost V 0 bases and J 4 bases, with 7 bases left between them. CDR1 is SGHRS and CDR2 is YFSETQ in the germline V gene. There are 13 residues in the CDR3. The CDR3 sequence is CASSLASGYGYTF. The CDR3 DNA reads TGCGCCAGCAGCTTGGCGTCGGGCTATGGCTACACCTTC. The full variable domain, rest sourced from reference TRBV5-1 and TRBJ1-2, is KAGVTQTPRYLIKTRGQQVTLSCSPISGHRSVSWYQQTPGQGLQFLFEYFSETQRNKGNFPGRFSGRQFSNSRSEMNVSTLELGDSALYLCASSLASGYGYTFGSGTRLTVV.

This clonotype was counted only a few times. The chain joins TRBV20-1 to TRBJ1-2, with D possibly matching TRBD1 (5 bases). The CDR3 spans 13 residues. Trimming took 5 bases from V and 4 from J, leaving 14 bases between them. Germline V gene sequence: CDR1 DFQATT, CDR2 SNEGSKA (reference sequence). The CDR3 nucleotides are TGCAGTGCTCGGGAAGGACACCGCTATGGCTACACCTTC. Protein: CSAREGHRYGYTF.

The CDR3: CASSDPVLAGNNEQFF. The CDR3 DNA sequence: TGTGCCAGCAGCGACCCAGTTCTAGCGGGAAACAATGAGCAGTTCTTC. V and J are TRBV6-1 and TRBJ2-1; TRBD2 matches 9 bases. The V gene end was trimmed by 6 bases and the J gene end by 5 bases; junction bases not matched to a gene: 11. CDR1 is MNHNS and CDR2 is SASEGT in the germline V gene. The CDR3 loop spans 16 amino acids.

This clonotype was picked up many times. The chain joins TRBV6-2 or TRBV6-3 to TRBJ2-7; 13 bases agree with TRBD2. This CDR3 has 15 amino acids. The germline V gene has CDR1 MNHEY and CDR2 SVGEGT. V gave up 7 bases and J gave up 2 bases; unmatched junction bases: 5. As DNA, the CDR3 is TGTGCCAGCACCTCCACTAGCGGGAGGGCCTACGAGCAGTACTTC. This sequence encodes CASTSTSGRAYEQYF.

This clonotype was counted only a few times. The V gene is TRBV15, the J gene TRBJ2-7, with a weak D call TRBD2 (6 bases). Trimming shortened V by 5 bases and J by 7 bases, and 24 bases separated the two germline ends. The CDR3 extends over 16 amino acids. Germline V gives CDR1 LNHNV, CDR2 YYDKDF (reference sequence). In nucleotides, the CDR3 is TGTGCCACCAGCCGATTGGGACTCTCGCTTAAAGAGGAGCAGTACTTC. Its translation: CATSRLGLSLKEEQYF.

The CDR3 DNA sequence: TGTGCCAGCAGTTATCCCGGTCAGCCCCAGCATTTT. Translated, it gives CASSYPGQPQHF. J is TRBJ1-5 and V is TRBV6-5; D is unclear. The ends were cut back, 3 bases at V and 6 bases at J, with 6 bases in the middle. This CDR3 region has 12 residues. The V gene's germline CDR1 is MNHEY and CDR2 SVGAGI.

This clonotype showed up just a few times. The V gene is TRBV5-1, the J gene TRBJ1-1; D gene uncertain. CDR1 is SGHRS, CDR2 YFSETQ, per germline. This CDR3 is built from 13 residues. The V end lost 3 bases, the J end lost 0 bases, and 6 bases lay between the germline ends. The DNA for the CDR3 is TGCGCCAGCAGCTCCTCGGTGAACACTGAAGCTTTCTTT. Amino acids: CASSSSVNTEAFF. The complete variable domain, with remaining parts taken from reference TRBV5-1 and TRBJ1-1, reads KAGVTQTPRYLIKTRGQQVTLSCSPISGHRSVSWYQQTPGQGLQFLFEYFSETQRNKGNFPGRFSGRQFSNSRSEMNVSTLELGDSALYLCASSSSVNTEAFFGQGTRLTVV.

The chain is built from TRBV19 and TRBJ2-3, with TRBD2 as a possible D gene (6 bases). Deletions cut 3 bases from V and 3 bases from J, with 13 bases between. Germline CDR1 and CDR2: LNHDA and SQIVND (reference sequence). The CDR3 is 15 amino acids. The CDR3 spells CASSIPGRATDTQYF. For the CDR3, the DNA is TGTGCCAGTAGTATCCCCGGGAGAGCGACAGATACGCAGTATTTT.

This chain links TRBV6-1 with TRBJ2-7; TRBD2 matches 10 bases. Germline lookup yields CDR1 MNHNS and CDR2 SASEGT. The length of the CDR3 is 16 residues. Trimming cost V 1 base and J 5 bases; bases outside gene matches: 8. In DNA, the CDR3 is TGTGCCAGCAGTGAAGGGGGAAGACTAGCGGGCCACGAGCAGTACTTC. It specifies CASSEGGRLAGHEQYF.

The chain couples TRBV6-1 to TRBJ2-7; TRBD1 or TRBD2 may be the D gene (5 bases each). Germline V gene lookup returns CDR1 MNHNS and CDR2 SASEGT. The CDR3 runs 14 residues. The germline V and J ends were trimmed by 8 bases and 0 bases, with 14 bases remaining between them. The CDR3 here is CASQVGPLSYEQYF. Here the CDR3 DNA reads TGTGCCAGCCAAGTGGGACCCCTCTCCTACGAGCAGTACTTC.

This clonotype was seen many times. The V and J genes are TRBV5-1 and TRBJ2-1; 11 nucleotides agree with TRBD2. The CDR3 consists of 16 residues. Germline-derived CDR1 and CDR2 are SGHRS and YFSETQ. Germline trimming cut 0 bases from V and 6 bases from J; bases unmatched to any gene: 5. CDR3 DNA sequence: TGCGCCAGCAGCTTGGAGGCTAGCGGGGGGATCAATGAGCAGTTCTTC. Its translation is CASSLEASGGINEQFF.

This clonotype was seen only a few times. The chain recombines TRBV7-9 with TRBJ2-3, with TRBD1 identical over 8 bases. In germline, CDR1 is SEHNR, CDR2 FQNEAQ (reference sequence). The ends lost 3 bases at V and 3 bases at J; junction bases unmatched: 5. The CDR3 covers 15 residues. The CDR3 DNA reads TGTGCCAGCAGCTTCGGGACAGGATTTACAGATACGCAGTATTTT. Amino acids: CASSFGTGFTDTQYF.

This clonotype was observed a few times. This chain links TRBV7-9 with TRBJ2-5; possibly TRBD2 for D (7 bases). The CDR3 has 14 amino acids. Trimming removed 0 bases from V and 5 bases from J, with 10 bases in between. Germline V lookup: CDR1 SEHNR, CDR2 FQNEAQ (reference sequence). The CDR3 DNA follows: TGTGCCAGCAGCTTAGCGGGGGGGCTGGAGACCCAGTACTTC. This sequence encodes CASSLAGGLETQYF.

The sample holds a few counts of this clonotype. The chain joins TRBV7-2 to TRBJ2-4; possible D gene TRBD1, 5 bases. Trimming took off 4 bases at V and 3 bases at J, with 19 bases between the two ends. From germline, CDR1 is SGHTA and CDR2 FQGNSA. The CDR3 covers 17 residues. This chain's CDR3 is CASSYVGQGWGKNIQYF. DNA of the CDR3: TGTGCCAGCAGCTACGTCGGGCAGGGATGGGGCAAAAACATTCAGTACTTC. Variable domain in full (rest from reference TRBV7-2 and TRBJ2-4): GAGVSQSPSNKVTEKGKDVELRCDPISGHTALYWYRQSLGQGLEFLIYFQGNSAPDKSGLPSDRFSAERTGGSVSTLTIQRTQQEDSAVYLCASSYVGQGWGKNIQYFGAGTRLSVL.

This chain uses TRBV4-1 with TRBJ2-4, with TRBD2 identical over 9 bases. V shed 1 base, J shed 3 bases, and the junction held 7 bases outside the gene matches. The CDR3 is made up of 17 amino acids. Germline CDR1 and CDR2: MGHRA and YSYEKL. The CDR3 DNA is TGCGCCAGCAGCCAAGGGTCGGCGGGGGGGATCAAAAACATTCAGTACTTC. Amino acid sequence: CASSQGSAGGIKNIQYF.

This clonotype was counted between two and nine times. V is TRBV7-2 and J is TRBJ2-1, with D unclear. V shed 5 bases and J shed 12 bases, with 26 bases lying between them. The CDR3 loop spans 16 amino acids. Germline V gene lookup returns CDR1 SGHTA and CDR2 FQGNSA. The CDR3 nucleotides are TGTGCCAGCAGCGCCATAGTGGGGTCGGATACAATGAGGCAGTTCTTC. It specifies CASSAIVGSDTMRQFF.

The chain employs TRBV20-1 and TRBJ2-1; TRBD2 agrees at 16 bases. This CDR3 has 15 amino acids. Losses at the gene ends were 1 base for V and 10 bases for J; bases not matched to a gene: 4. The germline CDR1 and CDR2 sequences are DFQATT and SNEGSKA (reference sequence). The DNA for the CDR3 is TGCAGTGCTAGAGTTGGGACTAGCGGGGGGGCGGAGCAGTTCTTC. Translated, it gives CSARVGTSGGAEQFF.

V and J are TRBV6-1 and TRBJ1-5, with D tentatively TRBD1 (5 bases). V was clipped by 5 bases and J by 1 base, with 15 bases between them. Germline assignment: CDR1 MNHNS and CDR2 SASEGT. The CDR3 extends over 16 amino acids. As DNA, the CDR3 is TGTGCCAGCAGTATACGGGACCGGCCGAGCAATCAGCCCCAGCATTTT. Translation: CASSIRDRPSNQPQHF.

This clonotype has ten or more counts. The V and J genes are TRBV3-1 and TRBJ1-4, with unresolved D. The CDR3 is 13 residues long. Looked up from germline, CDR1 is LGHDT and CDR2 is YNNKEL (reference sequence). V lost 3 bases to trimming and J lost 4 bases, with 6 bases between them. CDR3 DNA sequence: TGTGCCAGCAGCCAGGCATTTAATGAAAAACTGTTTTTT. It specifies CASSQAFNEKLFF.

This clonotype was counted between two and nine times. The CDR3 DNA is TGTGCCAGCATTCTGGGAGCGGGAGTCAATGAGCAGTTCTTC. Protein product: CASILGAGVNEQFF. The rearrangement links TRBV2 to TRBJ2-1; 8 bases line up with TRBD2. V dropped 7 bases and J dropped 6; count of bases not matched to a gene: 8. This CDR3 is built from 14 residues. CDR1 is SNHLY and CDR2 is FYNNEI in the germline V gene.

This rearrangement joins TRBV18 to TRBJ2-1, with D perhaps assigned TRBD1 or TRBD2 (5 bases each). Germline assignment: CDR1 KGHSH and CDR2 LQKENI. The V end was cut by 2 bases, the J end by 2 bases, with 10 bases between. CDR3 length: 15 residues. The CDR3 DNA reads as TGTGCCAGCTCACCATTCGAGGGGACCTACAATGAGCAGTTCTTC. Amino acids: CASSPFEGTYNEQFF.

The sample holds a few counts of this clonotype. The rearrangement uses TRBV5-1 and TRBJ2-5, with 9 bases fitting TRBD2. From germline, CDR1 is SGHRS and CDR2 YFSETQ. The CDR3 sequence is 14 residues long. Germline trimming cut 4 bases from V and 5 bases from J; bases unmatched to any gene: 6. The chain's CDR3 is CASSGSGSTETQYF. The DNA of the CDR3 is TGCGCCAGCAGCGGTAGCGGGAGTACGGAGACCCAGTACTTC.

The rearrangement joins TRBV19 to TRBJ2-7, with 8 bases matching TRBD1. Germline values: CDR1 LNHDA, CDR2 SQIVND (reference sequence). The CDR3 is made up of 16 amino acids. J lost 2 bases, V lost 4 bases, and 10 bases had no gene match. The DNA for the CDR3 is TGTGCCAGTAGTACCTCAGGGGGCGCAGGACCCTACGAGCAGTACTTC. As protein: CASSTSGGAGPYEQYF.

This clonotype occurred a few times. The rearrangement joins TRBV20-1 to TRBJ2-5; 9 positions agree with TRBD1. The CDR3 length is 16 residues. CDR1 and CDR2 (germline): DFQATT, SNEGSKA (reference sequence). The V segment lost 3 bases and the J segment 5 bases; nucleotides outside the gene matches: 13. DNA for the CDR3: TGCAGTGCTAGTCCCCTATTCCGGGACAGGGACGAGACCCAGTACTTC. This codes for CSASPLFRDRDETQYF.